This T cell receptor beta chain is from a study of T cells in Graves' hyperthyroidism and ophthalmopathy. The CDR3 regions of TCR beta were amplified from RNA transcripts. RT-PCR in the first round (using the HTBI primer set) targeted the TCR CDR3. TCRdb re-called the multiplex PCR reads through MiXCR, storing one row per CDR3 protein. The repertoire holds 92,000 or so distinct CDR3 sequences, with 51% as singletons. Trimming cost V 5 bases and J 0 bases, with 10 bases left between them. CDR1 is SEHNR, CDR2 FQNEAQ, per germline (reference sequence). This CDR3 has 14 residues. This rearrangement joins TRBV7-9 to TRBJ1-2, with a weak D call TRBD1 (5 bases). The receptor was isolated from a woman aged 40 to 55 with Graves' hyperthyroidism. Sequencing used blood. The CDR3 nucleotides are TGTGCCAGCAGCCTGCGGGGGGCTAACTATGGCTACACCTTC. Its translation is CASSLRGANYGYTF.